The 18 T cell receptor beta chains reported below all come from one sample, sequenced in a study of shared clonotypes between healthy human individuals. Generated by immunoSEQ multiplex PCR, the TCRdb table keeps only in-frame clones and is missing some. This table holds some 2,000,000 clones, approximately 95% found once. Naive CD8 cells comprised CD45RO-negative, CCR7-positively selected cells, excluding terminally differentiated effector memory CD45RA+ cells. The sequenced sample was naive CD8+ T cells sorted from blood. These receptor sequences come from a man between 18 and 29 years old in good health.

The V and J genes are TRBV5-6 and TRBJ2-1; perhaps TRBD1 as D (6 bases). Germline CDR1 reads SGHDT; CDR2 reads YYEEEE. V was trimmed by 5 bases and J by 3 bases, leaving 15 bases between them. This CDR3 contains 15 residues. CDR3 region: CASRLQGLDYNEQFF. CDR3 nucleotide sequence: TGTGCCAGCAGGTTGCAGGGGCTAGACTACAATGAGCAGTTCTTC.

V and J are TRBV7-9 and TRBJ2-7, with 12 bases matching TRBD2. V dropped 5 bases and J dropped 7; count of bases not matched to a gene: 12. CDR3 size: 16 residues. Per the germline V gene, CDR1 is SEHNR and CDR2 is FQNEAQ (reference sequence). The CDR3: CASSPDRGGLAGEQYF. As DNA, the CDR3 is TGTGCCAGCAGCCCGGACAGGGGGGGACTAGCGGGTGAGCAGTACTTC. The whole variable domain, remainder taken from reference TRBV7-9 and TRBJ2-7, is DTGVSQNPRHKITKRGQNVTFRCDPISEHNRLYWYRQTLGQGPEFLTYFQNEAQLEKSRLLSDRFSAERPKGSFSTLEIQRTEQGDSAMYLCASSPDRGGLAGEQYFGPGTRLTVT.

V gene TRBV4-3 combines with J gene TRBJ2-6, with 8 bases matching TRBD2. The V gene's germline CDR1 is LGHNA and CDR2 YSLEER. J gave up 4 bases and V 0 bases, and 8 bases lay outside the gene matches. The CDR3 has 18 residues. The DNA of the CDR3 is TGCGCCAGCAGCCAAGAGGCCGGGAGGGTGGAGGGGGCCAACGTCCTGACTTTC. It translates to CASSQEAGRVEGANVLTF.

This clone was seen only once. The sample has other DNA sequences that encode this CDR3 too. The rearrangement joins TRBV4-1 to TRBJ2-7; unclear D gene. The V end lost 1 base, the J end lost 4 bases, and 8 bases lay between the germline ends. Germline CDR1 reads MGHRA; CDR2 reads YSYEKL. The CDR3 extends over 13 amino acids. This CDR3 is CASSQVGPYEQYF. CDR3 nucleotides: TGCGCCAGCAGCCAAGTCGGACCGTACGAGCAGTACTTC.

The rearrangement links TRBV29-1 to TRBJ2-1; TRBD2 matches 7 bases. CDR1 is SQVTM, CDR2 ANQGSEA, per germline. V lost 4 bases, J lost 2 bases, and 8 bases stayed unmatched. The CDR3 loop spans 15 amino acids. In DNA, the CDR3 is TGCAGCGTTGGGACCCGGGAGGCCCCCTACAATGAGCAGTTCTTC. Translated: CSVGTREAPYNEQFF.

The V gene is TRBV9, the J gene TRBJ2-1; D may correspond to TRBD1 or TRBD2 (6 bases each). Per the germline V gene, CDR1 is SGDLS and CDR2 is YYNGEE. This CDR3 region has 14 residues. Deletions cut 0 bases from V and 10 bases from J, with 14 bases between. In DNA form, the CDR3 reads TGTGCCAGCAGCGTAGTCTCGGGGGCCGGAGAGCAGTTCTTC. Its protein is CASSVVSGAGEQFF.

For this clone: Other DNA sequences in the same sample also yield this CDR3. The chain links TRBV10-3 to TRBJ2-7; tentatively, D is TRBD1 or TRBD2 (5 bases each). The CDR3 contains 13 residues. Deletions cut 6 bases from V and 3 bases from J, with 12 bases between. CDR1 and CDR2 (germline): ENHRY, SYGVKD. This CDR3 reads CAIRGDGDYEQYF. CDR3 nucleotide sequence: TGTGCCATCAGGGGGGACGGAGACTACGAGCAGTACTTC.

The CDR3 sequence: CASSREGSIQPQHF. The CDR3 DNA is TGTGCCAGCTCAAGAGAGGGTTCGATTCAGCCCCAGCATTTT. The chain combines TRBV7-9 with TRBJ1-5; D is undetermined. This CDR3 has 14 residues. Trimming took 8 bases from V and 6 from J, leaving 17 bases between them. Germline V lookup: CDR1 SEHNR, CDR2 FQNEAQ (reference sequence).

The rearrangement links TRBV6-1 to TRBJ2-2; D not certain. Germline V gene sequence: CDR1 MNHNS, CDR2 SASEGT. The CDR3 sequence is 15 residues long. V lost 4 bases, J lost 2 bases, and 11 bases lay in between. The CDR3 bases are TGTGCCAGCAGTGGGATGTGGATCAACACCGGGGAGCTGTTTTTT. Its translation: CASSGMWINTGELFF.

As to this clone: Additional DNA sequences in this sample encode the identical CDR3. The rearrangement joins TRBV30 to TRBJ2-7; 8 nucleotides agree with TRBD2. CDR3 length equals 13 residues. Trimming removed 4 bases from V and 3 bases from J; junction bases left unmatched: 5. Germline-derived CDR1 and CDR2 are GTSNPN and SVGIG (reference sequence). The CDR3 nucleotides read TGTGCCTGGAAAGGGGGGACTAGCTACGAGCAGTACTTC. Its translation: CAWKGGTSYEQYF.

The rearrangement links TRBV27 to TRBJ2-3; the match to TRBD2 covers 7 bases. The ends lost 4 bases at V and 0 bases at J; junction bases unmatched: 7. The CDR3 is 16 amino acids. Germline V CDR1 and CDR2: MNHEY, SMNVEV (reference sequence). This CDR3 reads CASSSFWEGSTDTQYF. In nucleotides, the CDR3 is TGTGCCAGCAGTTCCTTCTGGGAGGGGAGCACAGATACGCAGTATTTT.

About this clone: The identical CDR3 is also encoded by other nucleotide sequences in the sample. The chain has TRBV27 and TRBJ2-7; TRBD2 matches at 7 bases. Germline V gives CDR1 MNHEY, CDR2 SMNVEV (reference sequence). Trimming at V came to 4 bases and at J to 0 bases, leaving 0 bases not matched to a gene. The CDR3 runs 13 residues. CDR3 nucleotides: TGTGCCAGCAGTTGGGGGGGCTCCTACGAGCAGTACTTC. This translates into CASSWGGSYEQYF.

Note on this clone: Other DNA sequences from this sample encode an identical CDR3 as well. The genes are TRBV5-1 and TRBJ2-7, with a weak D call TRBD2 (5 bases). Germline V gene lookup returns CDR1 SGHRS and CDR2 YFSETQ. The V end lost 1 base, the J end lost 0 bases, and 8 bases lay between the germline ends. CDR3 length: 14 residues. In DNA, the CDR3 is TGCGCCAGCAGCTTGTTAGGAGGCTCCTACGAGCAGTACTTC. Translation gives CASSLLGGSYEQYF.

The chain has TRBV2 and TRBJ2-7; tentative D call: TRBD1 (6 bases). The germline V gene has CDR1 SNHLY and CDR2 FYNNEI. The germline V and J ends were trimmed by 0 bases and 5 bases, with 20 bases remaining between them. The CDR3 contains 17 residues. DNA for the CDR3: TGTGCCAGCAGTGAAGCGAATCACAGGGTTTTTGTCGACGAGCAGTACTTC. This sequence encodes CASSEANHRVFVDEQYF.

This chain connects TRBV27 to TRBJ2-7; D is uncertain. CDR3 length equals 13 residues. Germline values: CDR1 MNHEY, CDR2 SMNVEV (reference sequence). Trimming shortened V by 5 bases and J by 4 bases, and 12 bases separated the two germline ends. The CDR3 protein is CASSLTPHYEQYF. In DNA form, the CDR3 reads TGTGCCAGCAGTCTTACCCCCCATTACGAGCAGTACTTC.

This clone was seen only once. This sequence joins TRBV6-5 and TRBJ1-2; D ambiguous. Germline V gene lookup returns CDR1 MNHEY and CDR2 SVGAGI. V shed 6 bases and J shed 8 bases, with 13 bases lying between them. This CDR3 spans 12 amino acids. DNA of the CDR3: TGTGCCAGCAGCCCGACCCTCGGCGGCTACACCTTC. Its protein is CASSPTLGGYTF.

The rearrangement joins TRBV4-1 to TRBJ1-6; perhaps TRBD1 as D (5 bases). V lost 1 base to trimming and J lost 4 bases, with 8 bases between them. This CDR3 spans 15 amino acids. Germline CDR1 is MGHRA and CDR2 is YSYEKL. CDR3 amino acids: CASSQARQYNSPLHF. CDR3 nucleotides: TGCGCCAGCAGCCAAGCGAGACAGTATAATTCACCCCTCCACTTT.

The chain employs TRBV30 and TRBJ2-7; 7 nucleotides match TRBD1. There are 15 residues in the CDR3. After removal of 4 bases from V and 0 bases from J, the junction contained 9 bases not matched to a gene. Germline CDR1 and CDR2: GTSNPN and SVGIG (reference sequence). The CDR3 spells CAWTDLTGPSYEQYF. The CDR3 DNA reads TGTGCCTGGACCGACCTGACAGGGCCCTCCTACGAGCAGTACTTC.